This TCR beta chain was obtained from a study of blood T cell repertoires in COVID-19. About the study: The analysed material was cDNA or gDNA that came from T cells, B-cell-depleted T cells, or PBMCs.

TCRdb's table, derived via immunoSEQ multiplex PCR, lists solely in-frame clones and lacks some. This table has some 200,000 clones, around nine tenths appearing once. Germline lookup yields CDR1 KGHSH and CDR2 LQKENI. V dropped 8 bases and J dropped 5 bases, with 18 bases sitting between them. The CDR3 runs to 14 residues. The receptor was derived from a middle-aged woman with acute or convalescent COVID-19. V gene TRBV18 combines with J gene TRBJ1-2, with a weak D call TRBD1 (6 bases). What was sequenced was peripheral blood. CDR3 region: CASTPALDSYGYTF. DNA for the CDR3: TGTGCCAGCACGCCCGCACTGGACAGTTATGGCTACACCTTC. The complete variable domain, with remaining parts taken from reference TRBV18 and TRBJ1-2, reads NAGVMQNPRHLVRRRGQEARLRCSPMKGHSHVYWYRQLPEEGLKFMVYLQKENIIDESGMPKERFSAEFPKEGPSILRIQQVVRGDSAAYFCASTPALDSYGYTFGSGTRLTVV.